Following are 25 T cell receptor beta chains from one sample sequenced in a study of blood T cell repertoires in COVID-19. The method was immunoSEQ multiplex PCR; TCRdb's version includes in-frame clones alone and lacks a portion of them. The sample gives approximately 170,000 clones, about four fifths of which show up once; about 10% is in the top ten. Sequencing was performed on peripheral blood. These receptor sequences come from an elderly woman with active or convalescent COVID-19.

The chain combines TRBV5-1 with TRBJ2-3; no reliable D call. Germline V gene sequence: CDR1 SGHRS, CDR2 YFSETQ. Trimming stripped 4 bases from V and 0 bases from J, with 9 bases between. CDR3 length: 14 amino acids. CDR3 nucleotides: TGCGCCAGCAGCGCTACCGCTAGCACAGATACGCAGTATTTT. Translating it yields CASSATASTDTQYF.

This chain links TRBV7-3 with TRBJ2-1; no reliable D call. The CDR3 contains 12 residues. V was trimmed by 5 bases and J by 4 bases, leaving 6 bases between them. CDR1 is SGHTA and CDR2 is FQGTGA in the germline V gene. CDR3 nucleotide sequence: TGTGCCAGCAGCGATAGATACAATGAGCAGTTCTTC. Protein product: CASSDRYNEQFF.

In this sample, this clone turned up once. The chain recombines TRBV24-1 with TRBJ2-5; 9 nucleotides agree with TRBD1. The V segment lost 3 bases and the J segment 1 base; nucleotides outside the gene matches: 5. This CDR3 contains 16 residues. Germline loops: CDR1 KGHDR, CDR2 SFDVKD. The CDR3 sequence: CATSDLGQGRQETQYF. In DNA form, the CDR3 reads TGTGCCACCAGTGATCTCGGACAGGGGCGCCAAGAGACCCAGTACTTC.

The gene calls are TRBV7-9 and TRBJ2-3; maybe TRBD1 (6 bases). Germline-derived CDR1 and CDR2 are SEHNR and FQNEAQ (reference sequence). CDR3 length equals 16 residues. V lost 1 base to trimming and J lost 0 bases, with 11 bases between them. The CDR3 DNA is TGTGCCAGCAGCTTAGTGGCAGGGGAGAGCACAGATACGCAGTATTTT. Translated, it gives CASSLVAGESTDTQYF.

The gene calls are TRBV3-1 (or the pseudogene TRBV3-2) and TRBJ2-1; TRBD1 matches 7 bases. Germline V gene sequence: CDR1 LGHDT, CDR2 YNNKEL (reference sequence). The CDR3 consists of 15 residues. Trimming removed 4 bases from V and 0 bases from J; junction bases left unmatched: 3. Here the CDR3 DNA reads TGTGCCAGCAGCCGGGACAGTCCCTCCTACAATGAGCAGTTCTTC. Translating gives CASSRDSPSYNEQFF.

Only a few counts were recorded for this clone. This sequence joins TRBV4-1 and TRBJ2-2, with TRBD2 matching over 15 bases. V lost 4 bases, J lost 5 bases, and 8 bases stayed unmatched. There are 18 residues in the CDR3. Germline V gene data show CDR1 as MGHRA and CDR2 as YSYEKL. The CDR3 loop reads CASSRGLAGGLRTGELFF. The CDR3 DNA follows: TGCGCCAGCAGCCGTGGACTAGCGGGAGGGCTTCGGACCGGGGAGCTGTTTTTT.

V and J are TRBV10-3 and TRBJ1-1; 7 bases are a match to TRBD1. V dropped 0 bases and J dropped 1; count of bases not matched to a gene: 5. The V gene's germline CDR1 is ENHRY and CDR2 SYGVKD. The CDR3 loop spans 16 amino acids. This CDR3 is CAISESSGGGNTEAFF. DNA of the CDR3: TGTGCCATCAGTGAGTCGTCAGGGGGAGGGAACACTGAAGCTTTCTTT.

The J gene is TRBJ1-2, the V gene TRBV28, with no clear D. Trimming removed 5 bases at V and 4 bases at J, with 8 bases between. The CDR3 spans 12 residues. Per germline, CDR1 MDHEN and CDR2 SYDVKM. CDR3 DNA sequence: TGTGCCAGCAGTCAAACTGGCTATGGCTACACCTTC. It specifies CASSQTGYGYTF.

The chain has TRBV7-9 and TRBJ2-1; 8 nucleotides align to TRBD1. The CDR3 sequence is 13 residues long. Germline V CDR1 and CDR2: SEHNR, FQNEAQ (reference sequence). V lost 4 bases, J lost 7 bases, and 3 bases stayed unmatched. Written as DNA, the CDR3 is TGTGCCAGCAGCTGGACAGGGCGGAATGAGCAGTTCTTC. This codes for CASSWTGRNEQFF.

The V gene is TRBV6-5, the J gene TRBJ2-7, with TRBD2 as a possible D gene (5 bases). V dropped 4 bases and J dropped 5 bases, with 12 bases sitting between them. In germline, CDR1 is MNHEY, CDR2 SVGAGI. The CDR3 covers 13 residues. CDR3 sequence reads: CASSSADSNEQYF. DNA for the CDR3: TGTGCCAGCAGTTCCGCGGACTCGAACGAGCAGTACTTC.

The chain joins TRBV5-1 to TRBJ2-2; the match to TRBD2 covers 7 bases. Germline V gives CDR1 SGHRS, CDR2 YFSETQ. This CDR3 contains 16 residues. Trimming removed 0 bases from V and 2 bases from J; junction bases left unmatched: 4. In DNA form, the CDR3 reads TGCGCCAGCAGCTTGGTAGCTAGCGGTAACACCGGGGAGCTGTTTTTT. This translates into CASSLVASGNTGELFF.

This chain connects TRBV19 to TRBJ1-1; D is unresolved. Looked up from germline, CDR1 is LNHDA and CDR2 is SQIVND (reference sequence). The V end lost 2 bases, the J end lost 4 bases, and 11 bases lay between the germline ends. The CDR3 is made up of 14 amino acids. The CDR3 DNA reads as TGTGCCAGTAGTATATATCGGGGAATCACTGAAGCTTTCTTT. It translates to CASSIYRGITEAFF.

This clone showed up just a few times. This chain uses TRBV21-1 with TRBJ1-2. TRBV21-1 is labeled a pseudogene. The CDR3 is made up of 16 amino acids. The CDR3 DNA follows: TGTGCCAGCAGCCCTAATGGTGGAGGGGAAAAGCATGGCTACACCTTC. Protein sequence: CASSPNGGGEKHGYTF.

The DNA for the CDR3 is TGCGCCAGCAGCTTGGTTCAGGTCCAAGAGACCCAGTACTTC. As protein: CASSLVQVQETQYF. The genes are TRBV5-1 and TRBJ2-5; D unresolved. Germline V lookup: CDR1 SGHRS, CDR2 YFSETQ. The V end was cut by 0 bases, the J end by 1 base, with 7 bases between. This CDR3 comprises 14 residues.

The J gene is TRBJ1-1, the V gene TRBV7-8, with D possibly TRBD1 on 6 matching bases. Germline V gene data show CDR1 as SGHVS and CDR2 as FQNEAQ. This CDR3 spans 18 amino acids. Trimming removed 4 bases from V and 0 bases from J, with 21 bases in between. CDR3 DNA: TGTGCCAGCAGCTACCCCGTAGGGGGGGACTACATGAACACTGAAGCTTTCTTT. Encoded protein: CASSYPVGGDYMNTEAFF.

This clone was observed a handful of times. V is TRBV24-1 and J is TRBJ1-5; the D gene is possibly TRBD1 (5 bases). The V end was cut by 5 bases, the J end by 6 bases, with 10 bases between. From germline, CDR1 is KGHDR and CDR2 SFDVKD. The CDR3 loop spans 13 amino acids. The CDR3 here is CATSARASQPQHF. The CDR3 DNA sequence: TGTGCCACCAGTGCCAGGGCCAGTCAGCCCCAGCATTTT.

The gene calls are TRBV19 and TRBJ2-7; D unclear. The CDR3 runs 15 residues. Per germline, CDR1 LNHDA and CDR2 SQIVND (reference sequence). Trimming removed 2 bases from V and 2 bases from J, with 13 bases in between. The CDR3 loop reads CASSIKLAAPYEQYF. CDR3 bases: TGTGCCAGTAGTATAAAGTTGGCTGCTCCCTACGAGCAGTACTTC.

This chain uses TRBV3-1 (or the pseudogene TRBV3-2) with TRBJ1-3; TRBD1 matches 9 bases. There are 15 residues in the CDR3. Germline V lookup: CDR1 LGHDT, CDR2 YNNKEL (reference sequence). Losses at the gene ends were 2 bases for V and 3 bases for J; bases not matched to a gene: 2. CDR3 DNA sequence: TGTGCCAGCAGCCAACCGGGACAGGGTGGAAACACCATATATTTT. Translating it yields CASSQPGQGGNTIYF.

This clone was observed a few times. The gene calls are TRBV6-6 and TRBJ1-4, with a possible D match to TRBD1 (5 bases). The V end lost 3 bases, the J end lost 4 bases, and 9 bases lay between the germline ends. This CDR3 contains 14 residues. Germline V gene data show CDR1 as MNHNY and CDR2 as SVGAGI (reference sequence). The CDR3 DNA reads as TGTGCCAGCAGTTATGACAGAAGTAATGAAAAACTGTTTTTT. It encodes CASSYDRSNEKLFF.

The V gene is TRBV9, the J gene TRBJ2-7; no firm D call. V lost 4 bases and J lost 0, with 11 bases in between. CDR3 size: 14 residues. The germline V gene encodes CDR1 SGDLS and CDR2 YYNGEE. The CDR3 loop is CASSNPQNSYEQYF. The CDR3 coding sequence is TGTGCCAGCAGCAATCCCCAGAACTCCTACGAGCAGTACTTC.

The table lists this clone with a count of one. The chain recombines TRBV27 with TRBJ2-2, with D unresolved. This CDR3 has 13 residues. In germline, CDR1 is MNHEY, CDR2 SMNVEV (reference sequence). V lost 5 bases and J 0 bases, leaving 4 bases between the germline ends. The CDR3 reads CASSRPNTGELFF. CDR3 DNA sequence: TGTGCCAGCAGTCGTCCGAACACCGGGGAGCTGTTTTTT.

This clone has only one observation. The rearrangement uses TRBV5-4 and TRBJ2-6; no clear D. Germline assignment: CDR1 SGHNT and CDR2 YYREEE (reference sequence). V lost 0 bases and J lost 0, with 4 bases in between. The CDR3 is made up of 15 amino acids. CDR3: CASSLDSSGANVLTF. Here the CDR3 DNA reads TGTGCCAGCAGCTTGGACAGCTCTGGGGCCAACGTCCTGACTTTC.

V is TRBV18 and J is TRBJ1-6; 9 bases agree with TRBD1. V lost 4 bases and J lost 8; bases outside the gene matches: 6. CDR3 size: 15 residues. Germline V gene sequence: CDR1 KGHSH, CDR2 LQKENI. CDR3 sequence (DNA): TGTGCCAGCTCACGAATCGACAGGGGGGATTCACCCCTCCACTTT. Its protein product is CASSRIDRGDSPLHF.

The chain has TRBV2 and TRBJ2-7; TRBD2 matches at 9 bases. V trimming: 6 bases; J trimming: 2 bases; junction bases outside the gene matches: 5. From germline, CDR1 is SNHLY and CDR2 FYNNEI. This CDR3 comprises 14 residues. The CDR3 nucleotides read TGTGCCAGCAGGGAGACTAGCGGAACCTACGAGCAGTACTTC. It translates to CASRETSGTYEQYF.

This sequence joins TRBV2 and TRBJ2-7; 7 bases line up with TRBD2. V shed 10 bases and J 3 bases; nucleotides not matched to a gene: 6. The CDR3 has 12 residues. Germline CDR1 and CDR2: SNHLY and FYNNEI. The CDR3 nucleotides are TGTGCCACGGGATCGGGGGGCTACGAGCAGTACTTC. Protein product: CATGSGGYEQYF.